A selection of T cell receptor beta chains follows, all from one sample in a study of T cells expressing NK-cell markers. For each CDR3 protein, TCRdb gives one entry from its re-call of the 5' RACE reads, without DNA. This specimen shows under 200,000 distinct CDR3 sequences; the ten leading clones hold 18%. Sequencing input: blood T cells: a sorted CD56 or NKG2C T cell subset, CD4+ or CD8+ T cells, or bulk PBMC T cells (not recorded which). These receptors all stem from a woman aged 18 to 75 in good health. The CDR3 runs from the conserved cysteine through the conserved F or W.

v_call	j_call	cdr3_aa
TRBV29-1	TRBJ2-5	CSLRVSETQYF
TRBV10-3	TRBJ1-1	CAISESVGITEAFF
TRBV29-1	TRBJ1-4	CSVQTGGREKLFF
TRBV20-1	TRBJ1-4	CSVWRGGNEKLFF
TRBV20-1	TRBJ2-3	CSARDPILAGLDTQYF
TRBV24-1	TRBJ2-7	CATSAAEDRAAYEQYF
TRBV3-1	TRBJ2-1	CASSETRGLLTYNEQFF
TRBV27	TRBJ2-7	CASSRQLDTYEQYF
TRBV9	TRBJ1-1	CASSVGSVGAEAFF
TRBV6-1	TRBJ1-4	CASPRRGVCEKLFF
TRBV20-1	TRBJ1-2	CSASRDEGGYTF
TRBV7-2	TRBJ1-1	CASSLAIQGGSEAFF
TRBV6-1	TRBJ1-1	CASSQDGLLNTEAFF
TRBV7-3	TRBJ2-3	CASSPIGRGPSDTQYF
TRBV15	TRBJ2-7	CATSREIGLRSYEQYF
TRBV9	TRBJ1-2	CASSPSWRKDYGYTF
TRBV2	TRBJ2-1	CARSSYNEQFF
TRBV24-1	TRBJ1-2	CATSEEFNYGYTF
TRBV2	TRBJ2-5	CASSEGGTLWTQYF
TRBV28	TRBJ2-7	CASSSGWEQYF
TRBV27	TRBJ2-5	CASSPRTGETQYF
TRBV20-1	TRBJ1-5	CSASTVINQPQHF
TRBV28	TRBJ2-7	CASRPGQGAIHEQYF
TRBV7-2	TRBJ2-2	CASSSRDTGELFF
TRBV7-3	TRBJ2-3	CASSSGMRSDTQYF
TRBV5-1	TRBJ2-6	CASSPLGTGGSGANVLTF
TRBV7-8	TRBJ2-1	CASSPIRDRVNEQFF
TRBV20-1	TRBJ1-6	CSARPGQGRSPLHF
TRBV7-9	TRBJ1-1	CASSLETRDRAFF
TRBV6-5	TRBJ2-7	CASSSQRAGVNYEQYF
TRBV5-1	TRBJ2-7	CASRDLAGMDEQYF
TRBV9	TRBJ2-7	CASSATSALSYEQYF
TRBV4-1	TRBJ1-2	CASSQDRRGHYGYTF
TRBV4-2	TRBJ2-3	CASSQDHSGTQTDTQYF
TRBV2	TRBJ2-2	CASKLAGAGELFF
TRBV20-1	TRBJ1-4	CSASGRGFSTNEKLFF
TRBV12-3/TRBV12-4	TRBJ1-4	CASSLAGAGINEKLFF
TRBV12-3/TRBV12-4	TRBJ1-2	CASSLAGPYGYTF
TRBV7-2	TRBJ2-1	CASTLGTGSSNEQFF
TRBV20-1	TRBJ1-6	CSARDHRRSSYNSPLHF
TRBV10-3	TRBJ1-6	CAISYDRTGSPLHF